This T cell receptor beta chain was documented in a study of tumor-infiltrating lymphocytes in localized non-small cell lung cancer. Germline assignment: CDR1 SGHTA and CDR2 FQGNSA. The CDR3 runs 12 residues. With 1 base removed from V and 12 bases from J, the gap between germline ends came to 12 bases. TCRdb keeps only in-frame clones here, not all; method: immunoSEQ multiplex PCR. The sample yields 21,000 or so clones, over 60% seen once. This clone has just a few counts. The sample taken for sequencing was lung tumor tissue. This clonotype was obtained from a human donor with non-small cell lung cancer. This chain joins TRBV7-2 and TRBJ1-2; D ambiguous. The CDR3 sequence is CASSLEVGGNTF. CDR3 coding DNA: TGTGCCAGCAGCTTAGAAGTCGGCGGGAACACCTTC.